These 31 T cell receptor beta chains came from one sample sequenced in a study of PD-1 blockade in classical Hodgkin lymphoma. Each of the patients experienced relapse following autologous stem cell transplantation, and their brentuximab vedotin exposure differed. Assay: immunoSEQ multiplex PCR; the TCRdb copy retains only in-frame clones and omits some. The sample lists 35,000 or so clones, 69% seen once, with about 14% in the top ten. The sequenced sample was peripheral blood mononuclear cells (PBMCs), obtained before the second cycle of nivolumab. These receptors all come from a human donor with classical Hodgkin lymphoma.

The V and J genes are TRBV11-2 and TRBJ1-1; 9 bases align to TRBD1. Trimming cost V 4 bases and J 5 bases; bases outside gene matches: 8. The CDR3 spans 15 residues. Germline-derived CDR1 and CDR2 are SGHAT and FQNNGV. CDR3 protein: CASSSQGQGRTEAFF. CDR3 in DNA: TGTGCCAGCAGCTCCCAAGGACAGGGGAGAACTGAAGCTTTCTTT.

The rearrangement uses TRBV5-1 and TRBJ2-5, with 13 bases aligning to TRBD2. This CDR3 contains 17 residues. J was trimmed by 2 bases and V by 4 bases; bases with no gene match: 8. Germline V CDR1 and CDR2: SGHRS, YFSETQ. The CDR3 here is CASSPGLGLAGQETQYF. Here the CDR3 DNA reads TGCGCCAGCAGCCCTGGCCTGGGACTAGCGGGGCAAGAGACCCAGTACTTC.

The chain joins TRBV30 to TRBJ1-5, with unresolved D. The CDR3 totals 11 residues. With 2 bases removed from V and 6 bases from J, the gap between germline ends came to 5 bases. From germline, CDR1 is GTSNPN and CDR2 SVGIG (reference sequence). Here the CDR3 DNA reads TGTGCCTGGAGTTCCGGTCAGCCCCAGCATTTT. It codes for CAWSSGQPQHF.

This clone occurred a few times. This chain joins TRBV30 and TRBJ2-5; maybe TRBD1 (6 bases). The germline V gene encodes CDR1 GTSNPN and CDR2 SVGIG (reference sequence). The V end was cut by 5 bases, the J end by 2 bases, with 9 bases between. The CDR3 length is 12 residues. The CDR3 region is CAWDTGQETQYF. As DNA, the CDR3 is TGTGCCTGGGATACAGGGCAAGAGACCCAGTACTTC.

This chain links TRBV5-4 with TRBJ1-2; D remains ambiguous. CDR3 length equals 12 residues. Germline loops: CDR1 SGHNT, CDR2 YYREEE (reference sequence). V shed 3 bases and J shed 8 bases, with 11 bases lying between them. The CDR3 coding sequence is TGTGCCAGCAGCTCAACTAGCTGGGGCTACACCTTC. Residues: CASSSTSWGYTF.

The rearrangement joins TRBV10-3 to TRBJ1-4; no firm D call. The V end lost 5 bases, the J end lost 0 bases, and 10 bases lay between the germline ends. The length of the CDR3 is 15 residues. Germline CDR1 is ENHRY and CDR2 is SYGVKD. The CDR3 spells CAISRGPSTNEKLFF. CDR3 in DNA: TGTGCCATCAGTCGCGGTCCTTCAACTAATGAAAAACTGTTTTTT.

Here the CDR3 DNA reads TGTGCCAGCATTCCAGGACGGGGCGTCGGGGAAAAACTGTTTTTT. The encoded protein is CASIPGRGVGEKLFF. V gene TRBV2 combines with J gene TRBJ1-4; maybe TRBD1 (5 bases). Trimming pared 7 bases from V and 8 bases from J, leaving 20 bases between. The CDR3 is 15 amino acids. Per the germline V gene, CDR1 is SNHLY and CDR2 is FYNNEI.

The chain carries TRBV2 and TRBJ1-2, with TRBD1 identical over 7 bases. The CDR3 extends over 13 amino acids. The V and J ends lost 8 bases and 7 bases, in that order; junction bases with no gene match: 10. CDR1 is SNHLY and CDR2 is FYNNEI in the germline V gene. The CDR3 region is CASREEQGSGYTF. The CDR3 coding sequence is TGTGCCAGCCGGGAGGAACAGGGGTCTGGCTACACCTTC.

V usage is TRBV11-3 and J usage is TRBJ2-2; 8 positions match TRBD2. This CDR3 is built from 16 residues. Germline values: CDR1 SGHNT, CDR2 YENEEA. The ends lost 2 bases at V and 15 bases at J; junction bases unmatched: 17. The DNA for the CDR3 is TGTGCCAGCAGCTTAAGCCCGGGACTAGGGGCACGGCCGGTGTTTTTT. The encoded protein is CASSLSPGLGARPVFF. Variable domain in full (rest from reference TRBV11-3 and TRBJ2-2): EAGVVQSPRYKIIEKKQPVAFWCNPISGHNTLYWYLQNLGQGPELLIRYENEEAVDDSQLPKDRFSAERLKGVDSTLKIQPAELGDSAVYLCASSLSPGLGARPVFFGEGSRLTVL.

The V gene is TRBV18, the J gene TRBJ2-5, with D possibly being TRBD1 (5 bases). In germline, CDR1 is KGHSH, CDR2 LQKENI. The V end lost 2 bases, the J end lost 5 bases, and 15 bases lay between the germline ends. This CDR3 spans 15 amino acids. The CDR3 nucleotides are TGTGCCAGCTCACCAAGAGGCGGCAGGGTTGAGACCCAGTACTTC. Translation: CASSPRGGRVETQYF.

The CDR3 nucleotides read TGTGCCAGCAGTCCCGGGCCGCCCGGGGAGCTGTTTTTT. Translated: CASSPGPPGELFF. The genes are TRBV6-5 and TRBJ2-2; D remains ambiguous. CDR1 MNHEY and CDR2 SVGAGI come from the germline V gene. The CDR3 totals 13 residues. The V and J ends lost 5 bases and 6 bases respectively, with 10 bases between them.

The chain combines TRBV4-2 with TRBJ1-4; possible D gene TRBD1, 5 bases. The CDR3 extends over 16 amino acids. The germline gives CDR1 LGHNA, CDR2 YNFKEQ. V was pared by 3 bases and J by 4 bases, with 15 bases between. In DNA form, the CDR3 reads TGTGCCAGCAGCCAGTCCACCGGGGCCTTTAATGAAAAACTGTTTTTT. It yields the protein CASSQSTGAFNEKLFF.

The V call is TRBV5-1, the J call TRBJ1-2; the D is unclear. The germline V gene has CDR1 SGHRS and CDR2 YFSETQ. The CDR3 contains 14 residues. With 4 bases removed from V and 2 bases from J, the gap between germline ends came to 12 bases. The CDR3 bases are TGCGCCAGCAGCAAAGAGGGAGCGAACTATGGCTACACCTTC. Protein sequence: CASSKEGANYGYTF.

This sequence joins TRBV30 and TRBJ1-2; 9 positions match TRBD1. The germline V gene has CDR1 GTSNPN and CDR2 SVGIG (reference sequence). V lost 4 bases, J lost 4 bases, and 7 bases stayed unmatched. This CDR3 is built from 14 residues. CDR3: CAWTPRDRVYGYTF. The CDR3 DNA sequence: TGTGCCTGGACCCCCCGGGACAGGGTCTATGGCTACACCTTC.

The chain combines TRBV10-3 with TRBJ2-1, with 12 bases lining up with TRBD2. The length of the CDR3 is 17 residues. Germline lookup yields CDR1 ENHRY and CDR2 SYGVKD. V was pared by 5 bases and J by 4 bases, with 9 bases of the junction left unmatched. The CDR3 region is CAISPTRLAGVYNEQFF. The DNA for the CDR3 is TGTGCCATCAGTCCCACTCGACTAGCGGGAGTTTACAATGAGCAGTTCTTC.

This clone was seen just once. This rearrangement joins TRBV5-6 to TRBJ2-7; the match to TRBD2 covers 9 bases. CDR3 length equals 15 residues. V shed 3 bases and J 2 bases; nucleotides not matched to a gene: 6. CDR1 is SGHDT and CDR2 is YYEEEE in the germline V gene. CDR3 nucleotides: TGTGCCAGCAGCTGGGGGGGACTAGCAGCCTACGAGCAGTACTTC. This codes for CASSWGGLAAYEQYF.

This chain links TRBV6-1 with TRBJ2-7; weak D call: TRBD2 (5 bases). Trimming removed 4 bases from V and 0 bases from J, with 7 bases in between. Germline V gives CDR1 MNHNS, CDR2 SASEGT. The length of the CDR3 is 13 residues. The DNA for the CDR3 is TGTGCCAGCAGTGTTGGGAGCTCCTACGAGCAGTACTTC. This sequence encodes CASSVGSSYEQYF.

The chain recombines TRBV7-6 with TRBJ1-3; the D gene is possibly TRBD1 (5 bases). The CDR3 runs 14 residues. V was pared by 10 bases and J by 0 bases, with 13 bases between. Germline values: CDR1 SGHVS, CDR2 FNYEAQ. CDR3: CAISTGDSGNTIYF. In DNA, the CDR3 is TGTGCCATTTCGACGGGGGACTCTGGAAACACCATATATTTT.

CDR3 nucleotide sequence: TGTGCCAGTAGTCGCGGACAGGGCCTGATGAACACTGAAGCTTTCTTT. It encodes CASSRGQGLMNTEAFF. This chain links TRBV19 with TRBJ1-1; 8 nucleotides align to TRBD1. The CDR3 runs to 16 residues. From germline, CDR1 is LNHDA and CDR2 SQIVND (reference sequence). J lost 0 bases, V lost 5 bases, and 8 bases had no gene match.

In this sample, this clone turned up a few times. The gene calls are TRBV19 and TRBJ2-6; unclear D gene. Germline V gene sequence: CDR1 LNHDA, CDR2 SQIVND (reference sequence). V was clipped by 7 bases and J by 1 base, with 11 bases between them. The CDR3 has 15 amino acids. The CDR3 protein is CASKGQDSGANVLTF. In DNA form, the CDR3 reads TGTGCCAGTAAAGGGCAGGATTCTGGGGCCAACGTCCTGACTTTC. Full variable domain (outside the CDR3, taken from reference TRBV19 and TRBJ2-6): DGGITQSPKYLFRKEGQNVTLSCEQNLNHDAMYWYRQDPGQGLRLIYYSQIVNDFQKGDIAEGYSVSREKKESFPLTVTSAQKNPTAFYLCASKGQDSGANVLTFGAGSRLTVL.

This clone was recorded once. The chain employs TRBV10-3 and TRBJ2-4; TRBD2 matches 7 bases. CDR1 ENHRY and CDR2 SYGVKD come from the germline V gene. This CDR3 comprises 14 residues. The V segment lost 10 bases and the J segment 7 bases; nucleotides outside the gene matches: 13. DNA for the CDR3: TGTGCCACCCGGGGCGGGGGAGAGAGGAACATTCAGTACTTC. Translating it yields CATRGGGERNIQYF.

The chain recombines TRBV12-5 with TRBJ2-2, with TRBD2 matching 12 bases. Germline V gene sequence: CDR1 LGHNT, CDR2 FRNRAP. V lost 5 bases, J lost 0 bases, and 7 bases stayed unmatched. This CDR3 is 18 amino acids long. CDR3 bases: TGTGCTAGTGGTCCACGACTAGCGGGGGAGACGAACACCGGGGAGCTGTTTTTT. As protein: CASGPRLAGETNTGELFF.

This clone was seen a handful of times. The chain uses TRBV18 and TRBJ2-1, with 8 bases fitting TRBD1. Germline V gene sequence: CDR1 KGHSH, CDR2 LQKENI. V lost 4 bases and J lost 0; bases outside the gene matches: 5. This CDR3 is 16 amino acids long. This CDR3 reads CASSRGTGGSYNEQFF. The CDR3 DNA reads TGTGCCAGCTCACGCGGGACAGGCGGCTCCTACAATGAGCAGTTCTTC.

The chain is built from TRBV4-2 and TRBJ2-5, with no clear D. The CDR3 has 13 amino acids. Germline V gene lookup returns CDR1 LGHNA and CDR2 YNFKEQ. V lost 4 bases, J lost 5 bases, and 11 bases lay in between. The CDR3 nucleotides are TGTGCCAGCAGCCTAGACGTCTCCGAGACCCAGTACTTC. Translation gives CASSLDVSETQYF.

CDR3 sequence reads: CASSIGPLEHNEQFF. CDR3 DNA sequence: TGTGCCAGTAGTATAGGACCCTTAGAGCACAATGAGCAGTTCTTC. The J gene is TRBJ2-1, the V gene TRBV19; no firm D call. CDR1 and CDR2 (germline): LNHDA, SQIVND (reference sequence). V shed 1 base and J shed 5 bases, with 12 bases lying between them. This CDR3 comprises 15 residues.

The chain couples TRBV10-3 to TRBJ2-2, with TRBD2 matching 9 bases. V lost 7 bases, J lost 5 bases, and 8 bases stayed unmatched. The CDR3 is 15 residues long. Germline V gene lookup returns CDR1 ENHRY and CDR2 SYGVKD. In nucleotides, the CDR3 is TGTGCCATCAAGAGCCAGCGGGGGGTGACCGGGGAGCTGTTTTTT. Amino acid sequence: CAIKSQRGVTGELFF.

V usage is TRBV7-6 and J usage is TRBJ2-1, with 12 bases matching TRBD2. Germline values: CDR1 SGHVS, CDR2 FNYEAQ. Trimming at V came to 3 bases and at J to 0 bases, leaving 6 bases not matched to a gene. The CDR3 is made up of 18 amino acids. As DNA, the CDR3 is TGTGCCAGCAGCTTCAGACTAGCGGGAGCCAGCTCCTACAATGAGCAGTTCTTC. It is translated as CASSFRLAGASSYNEQFF.

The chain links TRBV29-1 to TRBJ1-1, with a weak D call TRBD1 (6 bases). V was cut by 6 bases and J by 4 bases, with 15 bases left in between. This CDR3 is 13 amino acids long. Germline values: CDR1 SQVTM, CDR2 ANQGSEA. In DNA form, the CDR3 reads TGCAGCGTATCACAGGGAATTGGCACTGAAGCTTTCTTT. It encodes CSVSQGIGTEAFF.

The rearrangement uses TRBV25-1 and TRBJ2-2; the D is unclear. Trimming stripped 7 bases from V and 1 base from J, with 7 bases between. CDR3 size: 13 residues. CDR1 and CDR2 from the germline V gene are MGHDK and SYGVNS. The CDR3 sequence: CASTPWNTGELFF. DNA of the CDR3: TGTGCCAGCACCCCTTGGAACACCGGGGAGCTGTTTTTT.

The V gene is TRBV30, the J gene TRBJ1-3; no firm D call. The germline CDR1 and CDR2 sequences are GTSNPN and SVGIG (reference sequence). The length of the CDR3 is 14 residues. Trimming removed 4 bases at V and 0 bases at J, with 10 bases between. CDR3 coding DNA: TGTGCCTGGATGGGGAGGAGCTCTGGAAACACCATATATTTT. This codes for CAWMGRSSGNTIYF.

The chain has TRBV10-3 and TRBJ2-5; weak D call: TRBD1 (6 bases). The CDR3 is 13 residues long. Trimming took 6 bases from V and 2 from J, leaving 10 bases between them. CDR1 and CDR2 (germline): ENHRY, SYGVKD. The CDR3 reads CAIRGDNQETQYF. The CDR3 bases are TGTGCCATCAGAGGGGACAATCAAGAGACCCAGTACTTC.